This T cell receptor beta chain was profiled in a study of beta chain features in type 1 diabetes. General observations from the study: Comparison showed that naive, central memory and Treg TCRB repertoires appeared more similar among patients than among healthy donors. All four CD4+ subsets of Type 1 diabetes patients contained TCRB CDR3s that were moderately but significantly shorter.

Germline CDR1 ENHRY, CDR2 SYGVKD. Trimming took 3 bases from V and 3 from J, leaving 11 bases between them. The CDR3 consists of 14 residues. Since all of the isolated RNA was reverse transcribed, expressed TCRB transcripts were what got sequenced. The repertoire was sequenced with immunoSEQ multiplex PCR; TCRdb's copy has only in-frame clones and lacks some. This table has about 700,000 clones, roughly 12% appearing once. The table lists this clone with a few counts. Its antigen is not identified. This TCR came from a man aged 18 to 30 with type 1 diabetes. The sample was naive CD4+ T cells from blood. The V gene is TRBV10-3, the J gene TRBJ2-5; weak D call: TRBD2 (6 bases). The CDR3 nucleotides are TGTGCCATCAGTGAACGCGGGGCGGAAGAGACCCAGTACTTC. This encodes CAISERGAEETQYF.